The following is a T cell receptor beta chain sequence with its context. Its antigen is currently unknown. One junction end does not reproduce the germline sequence, and a read error may be involved. The template was RNA from unsorted bulk tissue. More than 3 cm separated this lung sample from the edge of the tumor. This CDR3 region has 15 residues. CDR1 is MNHNS, CDR2 SASEGT, per germline. A modified ARM-PCR protocol with three rounds of nested PCR amplified TCRbeta. Each CDR3 protein is one row after TCRdb ran MiXCR on the multiplex PCR reads. The table includes more than 60,000 distinct CDR3 sequences, approximately 73% detected once. The data belong to a study of tumor and adjacent non-tumor tissue in lung cancer. Across the whole study: Stage I to III disease affected roughly 10 men and roughly 5 women aged about 31 to 76. Study results and limitations: Tumor TCR diversity, when higher, was linked to shorter survival.

The sample taken for sequencing was distant non-tumor lung tissue. The TCR comes from a man aged 55 to 70 with non-small cell lung cancer. The V call is TRBV6-1, the J call TRBJ1-2; unclear D gene. CDR3 coding DNA: TGTGCTAGCACTTTCTCTCGGGGTATTGAATATGGCTACACCTTC. Translated: CASTFSRGIEYGYTF.